This T cell receptor beta chain was recovered during a study of metastatic and nonmetastatic thyroid tumors. Through MiXCR, TCRdb re-clonotyped the PCR reads. This sample has 12,000 to 15,000 clones, with 3.6% found just once. This clone was recorded many times. There were no patients who had received any treatment before thyroid surgery. Germline V lookup: CDR1 MNHEY, CDR2 SVGEGT. V gave up 2 bases and J gave up 3 bases, with 11 bases separating them. The CDR3 has 14 amino acids. The sequenced sample consisted of tumor tissue. This sequence was found in a female donor with papillary thyroid cancer or a benign thyroid nodule (not recorded which). Some clones in this sample may be carry-over from other donors' samples. This rearrangement joins TRBV6-2 or TRBV6-3 to TRBJ2-7, with D possibly being TRBD2 (6 bases). For the CDR3, the DNA is TGTGCCAGCAGTTACGGGGGGTCCCTCTACGAGCAGTACTTC. Translation gives CASSYGGSLYEQYF.